This TCR beta chain was sequenced in a study of CXCR3-negative and CXCR3-positive naive CD8 T cells. Study context: Overall TRB read output was about 140 million, and each library contained about 1.5 +/- 0.3 million reads. Study-wide points: More hydrophobic TRB CDR3s occurred in CXCR3-positive than in CXCR3-negative naive cells.

About this clonotype: Its antigen is as yet unknown.

Libraries were UMI-labeled 5' RACE TRB cDNA. One entry per CDR3 protein, without DNA, is what TCRdb gives after re-calling the 5' RACE reads. The table lists 150,000 to 180,000 distinct CDR3 sequences. The CDR3 contains 13 residues. In germline, CDR1 is SGHRS, CDR2 YFSETQ. The sequenced material came from naive CXCR3+ CD8+ T cells from blood. Subset given: CD45RO-CCR7+CD27+CD95- naive CD8+ T cells expressing CXCR3 (TNR3+). The receptor comes from a human donor in good health. Some clones in this sample may be carry-over from other donors' samples. The V gene is TRBV5-1, the J gene TRBJ1-2. This CDR3 reads CASSLAGVDGYTF.